The T cell receptor (beta chain) under discussion was sequenced for a study of a mutant IDH1 vaccine in newly diagnosed glioma. Across the whole study: Previous care, which was radiotherapy, temozolomide, or both, most often involved both.

CDR3 length: 14 amino acids. V lost 2 bases and J 1 base, leaving 9 bases between the germline ends. CDR1 is SGDLS, CDR2 YYNGEE, per germline. Sample time point: baseline, week 1 (first vaccination visit). Noted treatment: pre-vaccination baseline after standard-of-care therapy. On this clone itself: No antigen is known for it.

General study findings and limits: Vaccine-induced immune responses were detected in about 93% of patients. Pseudoprogression seemed unlinked to shifts in top peripheral T cell clonotypes.

Generated by immunoSEQ multiplex PCR, the TCRdb table keeps only in-frame clones and is missing some. The table has about 51,000 clones, around 80% seen once; the top ten hold approximately 2%. The rearrangement joins TRBV9 to TRBJ1-1; D is undetermined. The source of this sequence is a woman aged 40 to 50 with glioma. Sequences were derived from PBMCs, sampled from a glioma patient treated with radiotherapy, temozolomide or both. The CDR3 protein is CASSVRATNTEAFF. The DNA for the CDR3 is TGTGCCAGCAGCGTCCGGGCTACGAACACTGAAGCTTTCTTT.